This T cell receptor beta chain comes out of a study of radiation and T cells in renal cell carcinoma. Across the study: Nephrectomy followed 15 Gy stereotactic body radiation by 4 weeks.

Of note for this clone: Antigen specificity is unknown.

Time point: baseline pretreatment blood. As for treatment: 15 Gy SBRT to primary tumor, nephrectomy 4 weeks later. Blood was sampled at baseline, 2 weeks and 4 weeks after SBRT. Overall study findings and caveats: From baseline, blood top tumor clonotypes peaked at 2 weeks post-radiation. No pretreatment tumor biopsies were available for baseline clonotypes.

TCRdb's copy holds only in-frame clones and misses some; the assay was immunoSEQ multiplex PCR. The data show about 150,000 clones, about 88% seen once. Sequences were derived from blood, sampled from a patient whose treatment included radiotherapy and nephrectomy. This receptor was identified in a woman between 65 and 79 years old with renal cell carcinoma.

This CDR3 reads CASSEKEVGGNTIYF. CDR3 sequence (DNA): TGTGCCAGCAGTGAAAAGGAGGTGGGCGGAAACACCATATATTTT. This chain connects TRBV6-1 to TRBJ1-3; unclear D gene. CDR1 MNHNS and CDR2 SASEGT come from the germline V gene. V was clipped by 2 bases and J by 4 bases, with 12 bases between them. The CDR3 runs 15 residues.